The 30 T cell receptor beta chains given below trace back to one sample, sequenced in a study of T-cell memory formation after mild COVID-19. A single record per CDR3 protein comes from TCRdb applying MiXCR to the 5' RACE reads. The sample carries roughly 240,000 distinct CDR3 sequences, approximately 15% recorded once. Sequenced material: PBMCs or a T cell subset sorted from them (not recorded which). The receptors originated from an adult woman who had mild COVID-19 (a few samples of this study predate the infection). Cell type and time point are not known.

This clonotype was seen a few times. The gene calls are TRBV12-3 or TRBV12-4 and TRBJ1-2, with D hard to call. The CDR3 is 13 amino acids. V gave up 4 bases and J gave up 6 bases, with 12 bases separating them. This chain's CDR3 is CASSWTGRDGYTF. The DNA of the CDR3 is TGTGCCAGCAGTTGGACGGGGAGGGATGGCTACACCTTC.

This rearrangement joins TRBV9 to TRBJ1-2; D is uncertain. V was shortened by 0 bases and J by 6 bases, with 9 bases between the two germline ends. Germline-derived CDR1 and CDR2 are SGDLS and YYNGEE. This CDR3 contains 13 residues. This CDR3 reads CASSVVGGHGYTF. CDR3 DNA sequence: TGTGCCAGCAGCGTAGTGGGAGGGCATGGCTACACCTTC.

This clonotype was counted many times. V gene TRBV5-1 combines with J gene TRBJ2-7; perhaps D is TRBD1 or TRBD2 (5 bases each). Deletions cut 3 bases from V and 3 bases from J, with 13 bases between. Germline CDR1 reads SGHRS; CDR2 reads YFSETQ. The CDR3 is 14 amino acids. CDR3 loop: CASSSGDGHYEQYF. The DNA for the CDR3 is TGCGCCAGCAGCTCCGGGGACGGACACTACGAGCAGTACTTC.

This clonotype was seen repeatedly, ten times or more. The CDR3 DNA follows: TGTGCCAGCAGCCAGGGGGTCCCGGGGGCGAGCTATGGCTACACCTTC. As protein: CASSQGVPGASYGYTF. The chain is built from TRBV11-2 and TRBJ1-2, with 7 positions matching TRBD1. The CDR3 has 16 amino acids. Germline assignment: CDR1 SGHAT and CDR2 FQNNGV. V shed 5 bases, J shed 4 bases, and the junction held 13 bases outside the gene matches.

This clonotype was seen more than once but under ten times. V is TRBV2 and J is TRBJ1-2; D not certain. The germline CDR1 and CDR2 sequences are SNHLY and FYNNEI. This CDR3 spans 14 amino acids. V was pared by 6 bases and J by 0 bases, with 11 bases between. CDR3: CASSPELANYGYTF. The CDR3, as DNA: TGTGCCAGCAGCCCTGAACTGGCTAACTATGGCTACACCTTC.

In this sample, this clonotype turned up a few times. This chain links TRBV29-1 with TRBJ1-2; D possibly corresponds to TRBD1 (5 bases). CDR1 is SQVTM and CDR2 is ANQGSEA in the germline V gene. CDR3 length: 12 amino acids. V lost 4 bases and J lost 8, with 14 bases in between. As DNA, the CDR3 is TGCAGCGTTGTAAGAGGGGTGGAGGGCTACACCTTC. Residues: CSVVRGVEGYTF.

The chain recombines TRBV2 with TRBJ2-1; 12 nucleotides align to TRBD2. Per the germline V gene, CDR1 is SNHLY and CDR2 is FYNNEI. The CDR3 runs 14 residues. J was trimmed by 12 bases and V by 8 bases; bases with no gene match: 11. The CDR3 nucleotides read TGTGCCAGCGGTCGACTAGCGGGAGAGTCTGGGCAGTTCTTC. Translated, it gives CASGRLAGESGQFF.

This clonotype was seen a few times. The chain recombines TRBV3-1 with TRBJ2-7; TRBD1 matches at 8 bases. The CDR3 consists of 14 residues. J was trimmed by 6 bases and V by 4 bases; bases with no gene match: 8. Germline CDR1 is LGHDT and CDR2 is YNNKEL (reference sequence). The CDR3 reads CASSPYRTGSEQYF. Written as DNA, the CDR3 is TGTGCCAGCAGCCCCTACCGGACAGGGTCCGAGCAGTACTTC.

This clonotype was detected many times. CDR3 DNA: TGCAGTGCTAGCGGGAGAATTCACAATGAGCAGTTCTTC. Translation gives CSASGRIHNEQFF. The chain uses TRBV20-1 and TRBJ2-1, with TRBD2 as a possible D gene (6 bases). CDR1 DFQATT and CDR2 SNEGSKA come from the germline V gene (reference sequence). This CDR3 has 13 amino acids. V was pared by 3 bases and J by 5 bases, with 11 bases between.

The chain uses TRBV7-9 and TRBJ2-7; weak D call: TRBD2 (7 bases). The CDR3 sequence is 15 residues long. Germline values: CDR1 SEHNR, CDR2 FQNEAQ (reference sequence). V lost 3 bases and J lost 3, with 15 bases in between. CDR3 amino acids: CASSFSGGEFYEQYF. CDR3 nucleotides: TGTGCCAGCAGCTTCTCGGGGGGCGAGTTCTACGAGCAGTACTTC.

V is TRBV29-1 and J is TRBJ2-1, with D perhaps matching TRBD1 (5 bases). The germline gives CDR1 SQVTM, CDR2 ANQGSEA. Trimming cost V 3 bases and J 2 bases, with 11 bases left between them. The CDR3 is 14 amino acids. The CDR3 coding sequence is TGCAGCGTTGACACAGGCGTTACCTACAATGAGCAGTTCTTC. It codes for CSVDTGVTYNEQFF.

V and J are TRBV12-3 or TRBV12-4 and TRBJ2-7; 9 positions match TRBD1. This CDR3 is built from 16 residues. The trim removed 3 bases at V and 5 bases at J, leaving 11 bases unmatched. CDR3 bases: TGTGCCAGCAGTTTCCCGGGACAGGGAATACAAAACGAGCAGTACTTC. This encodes CASSFPGQGIQNEQYF.

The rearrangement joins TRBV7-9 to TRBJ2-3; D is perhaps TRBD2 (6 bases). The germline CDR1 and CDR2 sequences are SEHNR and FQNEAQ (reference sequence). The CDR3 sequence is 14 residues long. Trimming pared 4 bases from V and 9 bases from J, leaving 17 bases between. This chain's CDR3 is CASSSMGVLATQYF. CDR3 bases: TGTGCCAGCAGCTCCATGGGGGTACTAGCAACGCAGTATTTT.

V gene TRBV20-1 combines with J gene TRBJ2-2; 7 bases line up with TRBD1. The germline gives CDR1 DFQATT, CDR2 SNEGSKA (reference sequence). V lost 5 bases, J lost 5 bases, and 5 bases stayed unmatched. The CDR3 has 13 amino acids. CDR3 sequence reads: CSAPQGETGELFF. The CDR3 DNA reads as TGCAGTGCTCCCCAGGGGGAAACCGGGGAGCTGTTTTTT.

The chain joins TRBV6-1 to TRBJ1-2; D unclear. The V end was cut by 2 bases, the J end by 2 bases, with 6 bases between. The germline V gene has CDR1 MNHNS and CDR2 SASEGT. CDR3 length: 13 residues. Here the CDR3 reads CASSESPNYGYTF. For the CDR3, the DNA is TGTGCCAGCAGTGAAAGTCCGAACTATGGCTACACCTTC.

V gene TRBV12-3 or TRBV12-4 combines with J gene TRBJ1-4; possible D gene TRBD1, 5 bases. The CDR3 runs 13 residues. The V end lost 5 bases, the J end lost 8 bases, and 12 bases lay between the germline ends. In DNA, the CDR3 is TGTGCCAGCAGTGCAGGGTTTTACGAAAAACTGTTTTTT. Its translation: CASSAGFYEKLFF.

The CDR3 spells CASSVGYGSNGYTF. For the CDR3, the DNA is TGTGCCAGCAGCGTAGGTTACGGCAGCAATGGCTACACCTTC. The chain links TRBV9 to TRBJ1-2; D is unresolved. Trimming shortened V by 0 bases and J by 6 bases, and 12 bases separated the two germline ends. CDR1 is SGDLS, CDR2 YYNGEE, per germline. This CDR3 contains 14 residues.

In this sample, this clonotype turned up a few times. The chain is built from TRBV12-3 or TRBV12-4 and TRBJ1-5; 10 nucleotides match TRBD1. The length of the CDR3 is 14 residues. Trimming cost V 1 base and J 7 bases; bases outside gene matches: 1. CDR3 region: CASSLETGGQPQHF. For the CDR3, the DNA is TGTGCCAGCAGTTTAGAGACAGGGGGCCAGCCCCAGCATTTT.

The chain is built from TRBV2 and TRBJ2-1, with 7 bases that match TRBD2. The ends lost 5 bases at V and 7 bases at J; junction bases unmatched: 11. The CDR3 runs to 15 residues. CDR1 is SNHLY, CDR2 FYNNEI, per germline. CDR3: CASSPERGGRNEQFF. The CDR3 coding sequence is TGTGCCAGCAGTCCTGAGCGGGGAGGAAGGAATGAGCAGTTCTTC.

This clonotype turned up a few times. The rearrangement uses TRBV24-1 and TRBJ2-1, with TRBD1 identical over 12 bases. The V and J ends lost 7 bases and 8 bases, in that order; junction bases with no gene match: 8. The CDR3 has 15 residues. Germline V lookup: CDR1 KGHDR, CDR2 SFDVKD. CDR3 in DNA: TGTGCCACCAGCGCGGGACAGGGGGCCTTGGATGAGCAGTTCTTC. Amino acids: CATSAGQGALDEQFF.

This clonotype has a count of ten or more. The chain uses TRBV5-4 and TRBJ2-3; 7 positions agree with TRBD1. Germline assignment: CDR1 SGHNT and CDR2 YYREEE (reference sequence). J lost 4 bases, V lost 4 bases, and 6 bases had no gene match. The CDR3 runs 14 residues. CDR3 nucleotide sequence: TGTGCCAGCAGCACACAGGGGCGCGCAGATACGCAGTATTTT. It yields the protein CASSTQGRADTQYF.

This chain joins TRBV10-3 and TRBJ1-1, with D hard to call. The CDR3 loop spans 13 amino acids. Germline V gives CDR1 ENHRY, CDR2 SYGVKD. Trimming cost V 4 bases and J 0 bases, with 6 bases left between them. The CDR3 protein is CAISVGMNTEAFF. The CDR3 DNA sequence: TGTGCCATCAGTGTAGGGATGAACACTGAAGCTTTCTTT.

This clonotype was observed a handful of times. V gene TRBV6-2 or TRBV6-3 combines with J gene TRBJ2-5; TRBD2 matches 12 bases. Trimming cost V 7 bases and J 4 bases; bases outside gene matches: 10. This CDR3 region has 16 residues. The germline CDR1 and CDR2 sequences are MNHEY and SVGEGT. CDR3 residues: CASKKPPSGRGETQYF. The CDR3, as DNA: TGTGCCAGCAAGAAACCTCCTAGCGGGAGGGGAGAGACCCAGTACTTC.

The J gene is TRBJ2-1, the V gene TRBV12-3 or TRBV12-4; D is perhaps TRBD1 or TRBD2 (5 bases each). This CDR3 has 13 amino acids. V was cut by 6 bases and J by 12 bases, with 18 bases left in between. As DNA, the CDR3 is TGTGCCAGCAGCTCGGGACGGTTGGGGTTGCAGTTCTTC. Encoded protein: CASSSGRLGLQFF.

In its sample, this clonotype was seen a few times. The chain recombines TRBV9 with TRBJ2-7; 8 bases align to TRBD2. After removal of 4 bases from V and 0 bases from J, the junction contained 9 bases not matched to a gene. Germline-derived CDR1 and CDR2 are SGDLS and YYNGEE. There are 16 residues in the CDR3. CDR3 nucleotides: TGTGCCAGCAGCCCCCGCAGTAGCGGGGCCTCCTACGAGCAGTACTTC. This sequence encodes CASSPRSSGASYEQYF.

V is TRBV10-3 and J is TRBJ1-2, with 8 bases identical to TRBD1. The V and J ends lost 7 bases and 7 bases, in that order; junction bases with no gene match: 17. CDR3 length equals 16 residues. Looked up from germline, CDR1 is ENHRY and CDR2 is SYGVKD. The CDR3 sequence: CAINPGQAAGGGGYTF. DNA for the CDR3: TGTGCCATCAACCCGGGACAGGCCGCCGGGGGAGGTGGCTACACCTTC.

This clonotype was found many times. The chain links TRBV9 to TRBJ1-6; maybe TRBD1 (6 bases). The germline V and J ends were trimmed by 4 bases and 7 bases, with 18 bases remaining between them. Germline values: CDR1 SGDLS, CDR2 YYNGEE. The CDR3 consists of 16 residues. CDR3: CASSPRTDQRNSPLHF. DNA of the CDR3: TGTGCCAGCAGCCCCCGGACAGATCAGCGGAATTCACCCCTCCACTTT. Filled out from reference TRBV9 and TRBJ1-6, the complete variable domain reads DSGVTQTPKHLITATGQRVTLRCSPRSGDLSVYWYQQSLDQGLQFLIQYYNGEERAKGNILERFSAQQFPDLHSELNLSSLELGDSALYFCASSPRTDQRNSPLHFGNGTRLTVT.

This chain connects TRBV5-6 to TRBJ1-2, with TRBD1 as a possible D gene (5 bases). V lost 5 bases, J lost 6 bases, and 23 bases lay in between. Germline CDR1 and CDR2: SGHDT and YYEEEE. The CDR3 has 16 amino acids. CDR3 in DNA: TGTGCCAGCAGGCTGGGTGCGCGGCTCAGGGATCATGGCTACACCTTC. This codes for CASRLGARLRDHGYTF.

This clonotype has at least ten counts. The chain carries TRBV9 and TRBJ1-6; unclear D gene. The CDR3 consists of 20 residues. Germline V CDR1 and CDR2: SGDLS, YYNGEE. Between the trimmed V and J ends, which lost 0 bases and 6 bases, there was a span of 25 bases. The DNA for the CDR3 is TGTGCCAGCAGCGTAGCTCCATACACACGATACAGCACTCTTAATTCACCCCTCCACTTT. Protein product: CASSVAPYTRYSTLNSPLHF.

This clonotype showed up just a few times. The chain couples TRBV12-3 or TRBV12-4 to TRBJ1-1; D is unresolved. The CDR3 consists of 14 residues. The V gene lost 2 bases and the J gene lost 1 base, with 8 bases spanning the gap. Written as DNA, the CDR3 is TGTGCCAGCAGTTTACTTCTGGAGAACACTGAAGCTTTCTTT. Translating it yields CASSLLLENTEAFF.